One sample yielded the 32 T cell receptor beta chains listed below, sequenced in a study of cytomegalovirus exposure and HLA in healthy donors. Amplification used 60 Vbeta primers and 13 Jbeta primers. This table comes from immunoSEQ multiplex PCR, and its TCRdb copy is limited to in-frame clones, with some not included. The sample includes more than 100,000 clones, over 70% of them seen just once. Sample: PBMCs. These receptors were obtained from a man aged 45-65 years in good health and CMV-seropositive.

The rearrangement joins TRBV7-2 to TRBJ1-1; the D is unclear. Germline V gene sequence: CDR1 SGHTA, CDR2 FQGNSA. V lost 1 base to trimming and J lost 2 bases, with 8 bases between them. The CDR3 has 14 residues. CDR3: CASSLVVRNTEAFF. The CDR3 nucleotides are TGTGCCAGCAGCTTAGTCGTCAGAAACACTGAAGCTTTCTTT. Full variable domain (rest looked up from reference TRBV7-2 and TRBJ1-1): GAGVSQSPSNKVTEKGKDVELRCDPISGHTALYWYRQSLGQGLEFLIYFQGNSAPDKSGLPSDRFSAERTGGSVSTLTIQRTQQEDSAVYLCASSLVVRNTEAFFGQGTRLTVV.

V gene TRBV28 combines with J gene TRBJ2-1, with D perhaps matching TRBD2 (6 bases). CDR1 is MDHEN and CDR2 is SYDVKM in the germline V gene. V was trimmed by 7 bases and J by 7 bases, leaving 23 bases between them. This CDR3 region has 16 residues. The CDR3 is CASTGAGTAEGNEQFF. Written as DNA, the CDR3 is TGTGCCAGCACCGGAGCCGGGACCGCGGAGGGGAATGAGCAGTTCTTC.

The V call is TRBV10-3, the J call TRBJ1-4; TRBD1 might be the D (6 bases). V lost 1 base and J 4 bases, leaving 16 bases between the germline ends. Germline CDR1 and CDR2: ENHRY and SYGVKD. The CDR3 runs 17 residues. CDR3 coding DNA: TGTGCCATCAGTGAGTGGAAAACAGGGTCGGGTAATGAAAAACTGTTTTTT. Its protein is CAISEWKTGSGNEKLFF.

CDR3 nucleotide sequence: TGTGCCCTCCCCCGGGGGGATACGCAGTATTTT. Translation gives CALPRGDTQYF. V usage is TRBV7-9 and J usage is TRBJ2-3, with D possibly matching TRBD2 (6 bases). Germline V lookup: CDR1 SEHNR, CDR2 FQNEAQ (reference sequence). This CDR3 has 11 residues. Trimming stripped 11 bases from V and 6 bases from J, with 12 bases between.

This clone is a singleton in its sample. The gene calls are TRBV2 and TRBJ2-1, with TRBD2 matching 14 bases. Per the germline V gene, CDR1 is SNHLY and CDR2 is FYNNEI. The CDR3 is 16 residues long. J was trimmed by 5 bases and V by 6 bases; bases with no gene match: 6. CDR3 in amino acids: CASSARLAGGNNEQFF. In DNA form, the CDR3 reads TGTGCCAGCAGCGCGAGACTAGCGGGAGGGAACAATGAGCAGTTCTTC.

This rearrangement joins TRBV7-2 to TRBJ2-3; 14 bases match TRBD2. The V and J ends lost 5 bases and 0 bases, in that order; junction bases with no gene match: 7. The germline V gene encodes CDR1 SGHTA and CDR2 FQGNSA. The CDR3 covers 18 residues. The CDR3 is CASSTGLAGGSSTDTQYF. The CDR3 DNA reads TGTGCCAGCAGCACCGGACTAGCGGGAGGTTCTAGCACAGATACGCAGTATTTT. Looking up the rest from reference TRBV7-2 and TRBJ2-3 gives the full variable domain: GAGVSQSPSNKVTEKGKDVELRCDPISGHTALYWYRQSLGQGLEFLIYFQGNSAPDKSGLPSDRFSAERTGGSVSTLTIQRTQQEDSAVYLCASSTGLAGGSSTDTQYFGPGTRLTVL.

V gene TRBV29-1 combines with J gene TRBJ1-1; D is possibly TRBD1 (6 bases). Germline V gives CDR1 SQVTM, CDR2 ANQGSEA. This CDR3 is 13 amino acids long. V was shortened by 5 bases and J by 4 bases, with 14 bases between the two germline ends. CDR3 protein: CSVNRVMSTEAFF. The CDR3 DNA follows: TGCAGCGTTAACAGGGTGATGAGCACTGAAGCTTTCTTT.

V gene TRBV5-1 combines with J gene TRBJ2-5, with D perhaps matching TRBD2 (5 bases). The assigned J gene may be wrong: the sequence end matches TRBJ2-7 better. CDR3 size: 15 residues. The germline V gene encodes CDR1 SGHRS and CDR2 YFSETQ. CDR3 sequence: CASNPDGVRSYEQYF. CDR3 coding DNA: TGCGCCAGCAACCCGGACGGGGTGAGGTCCTACGAGCAGTACTTC.

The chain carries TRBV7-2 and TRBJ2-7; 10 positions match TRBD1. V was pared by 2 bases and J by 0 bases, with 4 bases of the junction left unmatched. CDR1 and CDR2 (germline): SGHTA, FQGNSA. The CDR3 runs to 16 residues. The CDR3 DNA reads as TGTGCCAGCAGCTTATACGGGACAGGGGCCTCCTACGAGCAGTACTTC. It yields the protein CASSLYGTGASYEQYF.

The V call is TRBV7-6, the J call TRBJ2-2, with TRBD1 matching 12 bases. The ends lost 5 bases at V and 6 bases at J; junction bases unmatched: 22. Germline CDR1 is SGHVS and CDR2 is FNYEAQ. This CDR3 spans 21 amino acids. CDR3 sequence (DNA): TGTGCCAGCAGCACCCCTGGGTCGGGGGGACAGGGGGCGGTTCGTCCCGGGGAGCTGTTTTTT. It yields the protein CASSTPGSGGQGAVRPGELFF.

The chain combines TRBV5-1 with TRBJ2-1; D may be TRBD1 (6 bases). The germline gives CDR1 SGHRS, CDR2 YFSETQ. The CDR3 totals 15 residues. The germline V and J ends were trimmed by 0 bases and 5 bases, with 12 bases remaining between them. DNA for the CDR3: TGCGCCAGCAGCTTGGACAGGGTGGTAAACAATGAGCAGTTCTTC. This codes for CASSLDRVVNNEQFF.

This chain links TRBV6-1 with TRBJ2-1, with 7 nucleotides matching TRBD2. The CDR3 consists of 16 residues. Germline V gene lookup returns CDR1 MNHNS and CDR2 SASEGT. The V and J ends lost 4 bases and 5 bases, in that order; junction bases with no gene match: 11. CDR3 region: CASSGTGLSPHNEQFF. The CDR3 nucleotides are TGTGCCAGCAGTGGGACGGGACTAAGCCCTCACAATGAGCAGTTCTTC.

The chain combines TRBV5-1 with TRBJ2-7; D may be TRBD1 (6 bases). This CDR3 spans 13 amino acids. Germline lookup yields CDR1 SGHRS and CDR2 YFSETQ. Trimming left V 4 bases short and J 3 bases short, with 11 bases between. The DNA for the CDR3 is TGCGCCAGCAGCGTGGCAGGGGACTACGAGCAGTACTTC. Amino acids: CASSVAGDYEQYF.

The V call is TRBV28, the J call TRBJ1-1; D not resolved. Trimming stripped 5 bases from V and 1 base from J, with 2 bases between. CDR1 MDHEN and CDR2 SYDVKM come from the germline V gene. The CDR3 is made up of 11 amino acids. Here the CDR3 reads CASSQNTEAFF. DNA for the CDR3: TGTGCCAGCAGTCAGAACACTGAAGCTTTCTTT.

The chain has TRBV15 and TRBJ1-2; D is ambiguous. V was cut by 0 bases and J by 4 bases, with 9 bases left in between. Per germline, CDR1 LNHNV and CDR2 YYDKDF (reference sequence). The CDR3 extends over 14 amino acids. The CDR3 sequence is CATSRDTGAYGYTF. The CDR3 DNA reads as TGTGCCACCAGCAGAGATACGGGAGCCTATGGCTACACCTTC.

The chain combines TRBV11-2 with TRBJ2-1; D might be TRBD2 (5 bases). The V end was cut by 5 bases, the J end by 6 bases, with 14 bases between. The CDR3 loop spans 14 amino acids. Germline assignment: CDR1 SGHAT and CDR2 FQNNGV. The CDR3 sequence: CASSPRGKGNEQFF. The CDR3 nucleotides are TGTGCCAGCAGCCCACGGGGAAAGGGCAATGAGCAGTTCTTC.

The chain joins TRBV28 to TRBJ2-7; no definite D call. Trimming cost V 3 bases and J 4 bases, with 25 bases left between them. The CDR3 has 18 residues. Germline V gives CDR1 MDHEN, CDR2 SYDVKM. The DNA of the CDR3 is TGTGCCAGCAGTTTTTGGATTTTCAAACAGAAGACGGCATACGAGCAGTACTTC. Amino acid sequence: CASSFWIFKQKTAYEQYF. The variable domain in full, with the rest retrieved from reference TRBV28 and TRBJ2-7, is DVKVTQSSRYLVKRTGEKVFLECVQDMDHENMFWYRQDPGLGLRLIYFSYDVKMKEKGDIPEGYSVSREKKERFSLILESASTNQTSMYLCASSFWIFKQKTAYEQYFGPGTRLTVT.

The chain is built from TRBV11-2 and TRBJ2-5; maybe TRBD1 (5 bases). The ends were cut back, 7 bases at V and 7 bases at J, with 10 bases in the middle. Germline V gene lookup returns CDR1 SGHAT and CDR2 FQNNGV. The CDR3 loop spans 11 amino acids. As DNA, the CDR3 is TGTGCCAGCACCACAGGCGGGACCCAGTACTTC. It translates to CASTTGGTQYF.

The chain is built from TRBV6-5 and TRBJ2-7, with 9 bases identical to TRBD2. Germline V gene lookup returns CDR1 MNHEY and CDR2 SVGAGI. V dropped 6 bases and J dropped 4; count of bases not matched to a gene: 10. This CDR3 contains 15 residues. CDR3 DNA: TGTGCCAGCAGCCCAGGCCTAGCGGGACTGTACGAGCAGTACTTC. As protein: CASSPGLAGLYEQYF.

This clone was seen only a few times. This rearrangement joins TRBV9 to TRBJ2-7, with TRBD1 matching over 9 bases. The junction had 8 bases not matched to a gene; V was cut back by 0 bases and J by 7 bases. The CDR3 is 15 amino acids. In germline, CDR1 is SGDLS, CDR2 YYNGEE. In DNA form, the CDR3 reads TGTGCCAGCAGCGTAGAGGGGACAGGGACGGGAGAGCAGTACTTC. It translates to CASSVEGTGTGEQYF.

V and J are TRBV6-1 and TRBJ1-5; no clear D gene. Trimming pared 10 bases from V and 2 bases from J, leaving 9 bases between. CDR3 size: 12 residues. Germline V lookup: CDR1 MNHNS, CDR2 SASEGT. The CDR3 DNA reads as TGTGCCACCTCCCAGGGCAATCAGCCCCAGCATTTT. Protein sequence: CATSQGNQPQHF.

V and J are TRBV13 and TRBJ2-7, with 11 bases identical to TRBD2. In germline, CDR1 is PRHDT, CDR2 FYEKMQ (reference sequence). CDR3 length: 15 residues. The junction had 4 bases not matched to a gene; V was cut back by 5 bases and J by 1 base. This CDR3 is CASSRGTSGSYEQYF. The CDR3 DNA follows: TGTGCCAGCAGCCGTGGGACTAGCGGATCCTACGAGCAGTACTTC.

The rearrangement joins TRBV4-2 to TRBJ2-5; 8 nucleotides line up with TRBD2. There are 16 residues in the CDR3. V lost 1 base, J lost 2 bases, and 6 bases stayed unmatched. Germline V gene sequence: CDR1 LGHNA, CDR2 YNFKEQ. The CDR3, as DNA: TGTGCCAGCAGCCAAGTATTAGCGGGACGGCAAGAGACCCAGTACTTC. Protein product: CASSQVLAGRQETQYF.

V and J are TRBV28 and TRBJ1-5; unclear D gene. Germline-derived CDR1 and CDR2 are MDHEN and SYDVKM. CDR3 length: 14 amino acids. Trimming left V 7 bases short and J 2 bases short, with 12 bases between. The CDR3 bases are TGTGCCAGCAAGGCGGGAACGGGCAATCAGCCCCAGCATTTT. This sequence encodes CASKAGTGNQPQHF.

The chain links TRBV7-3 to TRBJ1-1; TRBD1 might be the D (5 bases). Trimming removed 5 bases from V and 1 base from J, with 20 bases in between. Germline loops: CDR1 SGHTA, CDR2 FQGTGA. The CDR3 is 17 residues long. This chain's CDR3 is CASSPGHVQEWNTEAFF. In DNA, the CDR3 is TGTGCCAGCAGCCCTGGACACGTACAAGAATGGAACACTGAAGCTTTCTTT.

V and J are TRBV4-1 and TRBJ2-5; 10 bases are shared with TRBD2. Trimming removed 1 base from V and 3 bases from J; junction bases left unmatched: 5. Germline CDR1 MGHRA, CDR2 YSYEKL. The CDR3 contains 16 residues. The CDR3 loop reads CASSQASGSIEETQYF. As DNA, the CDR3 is TGCGCCAGCAGCCAAGCTAGCGGGAGTATCGAAGAGACCCAGTACTTC.

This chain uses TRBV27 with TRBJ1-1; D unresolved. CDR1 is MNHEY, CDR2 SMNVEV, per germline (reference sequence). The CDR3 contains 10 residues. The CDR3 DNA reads TGTGCGAGCGTAAACACTGAAGCTTTCTTT. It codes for CASVNTEAFF.

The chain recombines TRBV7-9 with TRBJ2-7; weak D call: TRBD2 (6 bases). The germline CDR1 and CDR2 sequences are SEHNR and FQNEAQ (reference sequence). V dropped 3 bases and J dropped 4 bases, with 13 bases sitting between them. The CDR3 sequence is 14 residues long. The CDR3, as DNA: TGTGCCAGCAGCTTTGGGGGACTTGGGTACGAGCAGTACTTC. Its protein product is CASSFGGLGYEQYF.

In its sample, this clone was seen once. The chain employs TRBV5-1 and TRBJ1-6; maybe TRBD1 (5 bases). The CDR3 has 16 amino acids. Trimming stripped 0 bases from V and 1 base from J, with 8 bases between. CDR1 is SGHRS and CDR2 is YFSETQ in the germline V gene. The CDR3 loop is CASSLGQGSYNSPLHF. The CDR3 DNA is TGCGCCAGCAGCTTGGGGCAGGGTTCCTATAATTCACCCCTCCACTTT.

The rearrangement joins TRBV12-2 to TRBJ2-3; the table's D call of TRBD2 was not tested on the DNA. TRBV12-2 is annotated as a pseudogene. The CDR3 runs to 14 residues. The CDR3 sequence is CASRLVRDTDTQYF. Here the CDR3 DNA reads TGTGCAAGTCGCTTAGTGCGGGACACAGATACGCAGTATTTT.

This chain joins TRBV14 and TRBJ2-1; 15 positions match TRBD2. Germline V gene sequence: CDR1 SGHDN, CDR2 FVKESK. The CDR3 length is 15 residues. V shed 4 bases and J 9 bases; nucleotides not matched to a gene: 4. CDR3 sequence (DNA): TGTGCCAGCAGCCCGGGACTAGCGGGAGGTTCTGAGCAGTTCTTC. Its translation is CASSPGLAGGSEQFF.

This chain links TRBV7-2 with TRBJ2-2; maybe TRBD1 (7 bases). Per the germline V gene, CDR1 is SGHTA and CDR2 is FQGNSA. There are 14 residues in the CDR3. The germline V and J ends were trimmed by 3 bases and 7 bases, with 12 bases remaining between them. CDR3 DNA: TGTGCCAGCAGCTTGAACAGGGGAGGCGGGGAGCTGTTTTTT. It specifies CASSLNRGGGELFF.